This T cell receptor (beta chain) appears in the sequencing data of a study of blood T cell repertoires in COVID-19. Across the whole study: Samples representing acute and convalescent COVID-19 were sourced from the United States, Italy and Spain. In each case, the material was cDNA or gDNA derived from T cells, B-cell-depleted T cells, or PBMCs.

The table came from immunoSEQ multiplex PCR; TCRdb's copy has only in-frame clones and leaves some out. The table shows 150,000 to 200,000 clones, with 88% occurring only once. The sample consisted of peripheral blood. The source of this sequence is a man in his fifties or sixties with acute or convalescent COVID-19.

The CDR3 nucleotides are TGTGCCAGCAGCCGACGGGACAGATTCAACTATGGCTACACCTTC. Its protein is CASSRRDRFNYGYTF. J is TRBJ1-2 and V is TRBV3-1 (or the pseudogene TRBV3-2); 7 bases map to TRBD1. The CDR3 has 15 amino acids. Germline CDR1 reads LGHDT; CDR2 reads YNNKEL (reference sequence). V shed 4 bases and J 2 bases; nucleotides not matched to a gene: 7.